The next 20 T cell receptor beta chains were all read from a single sample in a study of T-cell reconstitution after alpha-beta-depleted transplantation in children. Preparation of the TCRbeta library was carried out with unique molecular identifiers. TCRdb itself ran the PCR reads through MiXCR, one entry per CDR3 protein. The data contain roughly 490,000 distinct CDR3 sequences, about an eighth of them singletons. Specimen: PBMCs, mostly from graft donor cells, collected 180 days after TCRalphabeta/CD19-depleted stem cell transplant. The receptors were sampled from a female patient aged 2-9 years who had a stem cell transplant for aplastic anemia, so the T cells may come from the graft donor.

This clonotype occurred a few times. The gene calls are TRBV6-2 or TRBV6-3 and TRBJ2-7, with D unclear. V lost 6 bases and J 0 bases, leaving 9 bases between the germline ends. This CDR3 spans 13 amino acids. Germline V gives CDR1 MNHEY, CDR2 SVGEGT. CDR3 loop: CASRLKSSYEQYV. In DNA form, the CDR3 reads TGTGCCAGCAGACTGAAGAGCTCCTACGAGCAGTACGTC.

The gene calls are TRBV7-2 and TRBJ2-7, with 14 bases lining up with TRBD2. Looked up from germline, CDR1 is SGHTA and CDR2 is FQGNSA. This CDR3 has 14 residues. The ends lost 3 bases at V and 6 bases at J; junction bases unmatched: 1. DNA for the CDR3: TGTGCCAGCAGCTTCGGGACTAGCGGGGGCGAGCAGTACTTC. Amino acids: CASSFGTSGGEQYF.

Many counts were recorded for this clonotype. This chain connects TRBV20-1 to TRBJ1-6, with 7 bases lining up with TRBD1. The V segment lost 5 bases and the J segment 2 bases; nucleotides outside the gene matches: 6. The CDR3 length is 15 residues. CDR1 is DFQATT, CDR2 SNEGSKA, per germline (reference sequence). CDR3 in DNA: TGCAGTGCTGCGGACAGGTCGCCCTATAATTCACCCCTCCACTTT. Amino acids: CSAADRSPYNSPLHF.

In this sample, this clonotype turned up a few times. The rearrangement joins TRBV6-2 or TRBV6-3 to TRBJ2-1; 7 bases are shared with TRBD2. This CDR3 has 14 amino acids. CDR1 is MNHEY, CDR2 SVGEGT, per germline. V dropped 3 bases and J dropped 7; count of bases not matched to a gene: 6. The CDR3 DNA reads TGTGCCAGCAGTTATCCAGCGGGGAGGAATGAGCAGTTCTTC. Its protein is CASSYPAGRNEQFF.

The rearrangement links TRBV7-9 to TRBJ1-4, with D tentatively TRBD1 (6 bases). The germline V and J ends were trimmed by 3 bases and 10 bases, with 12 bases remaining between them. Looked up from germline, CDR1 is SEHNR and CDR2 is FQNEAQ (reference sequence). This CDR3 is built from 13 residues. Here the CDR3 reads CASSFAGGVKLFF. Here the CDR3 DNA reads TGTGCCAGCAGCTTCGCGGGGGGCGTAAAACTGTTTTTT.

V and J are TRBV15 and TRBJ2-1; TRBD2 agrees at 12 bases. Germline CDR1 is LNHNV and CDR2 is YYDKDF (reference sequence). The J segment lost 6 bases and the V segment lost 0 bases, leaving 0 bases of the junction unmatched. CDR3 size: 15 residues. The CDR3 nucleotides read TGTGCCACCAGCAGAGAACTAGCGGGAGGCAATGAGCAGTTCTTC. Encoded protein: CATSRELAGGNEQFF.

The CDR3 loop reads CASSSGQEQYF. CDR3 sequence (DNA): TGCGCCAGCAGCTCGGGACAGGAGCAGTACTTC. V usage is TRBV5-1 and J usage is TRBJ2-7, with 7 bases that match TRBD1. This CDR3 contains 11 residues. Germline V gene sequence: CDR1 SGHRS, CDR2 YFSETQ. The V and J ends lost 3 bases and 7 bases, in that order; junction bases with no gene match: 1.

V and J are TRBV4-1 and TRBJ2-1, with TRBD1 matching over 8 bases. Germline CDR1 reads MGHRA; CDR2 reads YSYEKL. The V and J ends lost 3 bases and 1 base, in that order; junction bases with no gene match: 8. The CDR3 is made up of 17 amino acids. Here the CDR3 reads CASSQKSQGASYNEQFF. CDR3 in DNA: TGCGCCAGCAGCCAGAAATCCCAGGGGGCGTCCTACAATGAGCAGTTCTTC.

At least ten counts were recorded for this clonotype. The chain combines TRBV5-1 with TRBJ1-1; TRBD1 agrees at 7 bases. Trimming took 5 bases from V and 1 from J; bases not matched to a gene: 11. CDR3 size: 16 residues. From germline, CDR1 is SGHRS and CDR2 YFSETQ. This CDR3 reads CASRSTGARRNTEAFF. Here the CDR3 DNA reads TGCGCCAGCAGGTCCACAGGGGCACGAAGGAACACTGAAGCTTTCTTT.

There are many counts of this clonotype. The CDR3 DNA follows: TGTGCCAGCAGTTTCCTCGGACTAGCGCTGTCCTACGAGCAGTACTTC. Amino acid sequence: CASSFLGLALSYEQYF. V gene TRBV28 combines with J gene TRBJ2-7; 9 bases line up with TRBD2. In germline, CDR1 is MDHEN, CDR2 SYDVKM. Trimming took 3 bases from V and 1 from J; bases not matched to a gene: 7. The CDR3 is 16 residues long.

The V and J genes are TRBV3-1 and TRBJ1-2; maybe TRBD1 (6 bases). The CDR3 totals 16 residues. V was trimmed by 0 bases and J by 4 bases, leaving 15 bases between them. In germline, CDR1 is LGHDT, CDR2 YNNKEL (reference sequence). Here the CDR3 DNA reads TGTGCCAGCAGCCAAGATAAGGGGGTCGTCGGCTATGGCTACACCTTC. As protein: CASSQDKGVVGYGYTF.

Only a few counts were recorded for this clonotype. The chain carries TRBV30 and TRBJ2-7, with 9 positions matching TRBD1. Germline V gene sequence: CDR1 GTSNPN, CDR2 SVGIG (reference sequence). This CDR3 contains 13 residues. V shed 5 bases, J shed 4 bases, and the junction held 6 bases outside the gene matches. CDR3 region: CAWANGQGYEQYF. The DNA of the CDR3 is TGTGCCTGGGCAAATGGACAGGGGTACGAGCAGTACTTC. The entire variable domain, with the rest obtained from reference TRBV30 and TRBJ2-7, is as follows: SQTIHQWPATLVQPVGSPLSLECTVEGTSNPNLYWYRQAAGRGLQLLFYSVGIGQISSEVPQNLSASRPQDRQFILSSKKLLLSDSGFYLCAWANGQGYEQYFGPGTRLTVT.

This rearrangement joins TRBV12-3 or TRBV12-4 to TRBJ1-4; D not resolved. The CDR3 length is 11 residues. V was clipped by 6 bases and J by 4 bases, with 3 bases between them. The CDR3 is CASRHNEKLFF. DNA of the CDR3: TGTGCCAGCAGGCATAATGAAAAACTGTTTTTT.

In its sample, this clonotype was seen many times. The V gene is TRBV7-9, the J gene TRBJ1-3; 8 bases fit TRBD1. The germline V gene encodes CDR1 SEHNR and CDR2 FQNEAQ (reference sequence). V dropped 5 bases and J dropped 4; count of bases not matched to a gene: 4. This CDR3 has 14 residues. CDR3: CASSPTGVGNTIYF. CDR3 sequence (DNA): TGTGCCAGCAGCCCGACAGGGGTCGGAAACACCATATATTTT. Filled out from reference TRBV7-9 and TRBJ1-3, the complete variable domain reads DTGVSQNPRHKITKRGQNVTFRCDPISEHNRLYWYRQTLGQGPEFLTYFQNEAQLEKSRLLSDRFSAERPKGSFSTLEIQRTEQGDSAMYLCASSPTGVGNTIYFGEGSWLTVV.

In regard to this clonotype: A much larger clone lies a single base off, so this may be a read error. The gene calls are TRBV29-1 and TRBJ1-2, with 7 bases matching TRBD1. Germline V CDR1 and CDR2: SQVTM, ANQGSEA. This CDR3 has 11 residues. CDR3 protein: CSAGTVYSYTF. DNA of the CDR3: TGCAGCGCCGGGACAGTCTATAGCTACACCTTC.

The CDR3 DNA reads as TGTGCAAGTCGCAAAAGTACTAGCGGGAGTAATGAGCAGTTCTTC. Translating gives CASRKSTSGSNEQFF. V and J are TRBV12-2 and TRBJ2-1; TRBD2, the D gene given by the table, was not confirmed from the DNA. TRBV12-2 is a pseudogene segment. The CDR3 contains 15 residues.

The V gene is TRBV7-9, the J gene TRBJ1-4; 7 positions agree with TRBD1. CDR1 SEHNR and CDR2 FQNEAQ come from the germline V gene (reference sequence). The CDR3 consists of 13 residues. V dropped 7 bases and J dropped 7; count of bases not matched to a gene: 6. The CDR3 coding sequence is TGTGCCAGCACCCACAGGGGAGGTGAAAAACTGTTTTTT. This translates into CASTHRGGEKLFF. The full variable domain, its missing parts supplied by reference TRBV7-9 and TRBJ1-4, is DTGVSQNPRHKITKRGQNVTFRCDPISEHNRLYWYRQTLGQGPEFLTYFQNEAQLEKSRLLSDRFSAERPKGSFSTLEIQRTEQGDSAMYLCASTHRGGEKLFFGSGTQLSVL.

This clonotype has at least ten counts. The V call is TRBV5-1, the J call TRBJ2-3, with D unresolved. There are 15 residues in the CDR3. Trimming removed 4 bases from V and 0 bases from J, with 12 bases in between. Looked up from germline, CDR1 is SGHRS and CDR2 is YFSETQ. The CDR3 nucleotides read TGCGCCAGCAGCCCCGACACCCTTAGCACAGATACGCAGTATTTT. Protein sequence: CASSPDTLSTDTQYF. Together with reference TRBV5-1 and TRBJ2-3, the CDR3 gives the full variable domain: KAGVTQTPRYLIKTRGQQVTLSCSPISGHRSVSWYQQTPGQGLQFLFEYFSETQRNKGNFPGRFSGRQFSNSRSEMNVSTLELGDSALYLCASSPDTLSTDTQYFGPGTRLTVL.

V gene TRBV7-2 combines with J gene TRBJ1-1; 8 nucleotides align to TRBD1. Germline CDR1 SGHTA, CDR2 FQGNSA. The CDR3 extends over 16 amino acids. V was clipped by 5 bases and J by 1 base; unmatched bases: 9. The CDR3 bases are TGTGCCAGCAGCGCCCGGACAGGGAGGGGGAACACTGAAGCTTTCTTT. It yields the protein CASSARTGRGNTEAFF.

This chain links TRBV28 with TRBJ2-3; D unclear. The CDR3 length is 13 residues. CDR1 MDHEN and CDR2 SYDVKM come from the germline V gene. V gave up 6 bases and J gave up 2 bases, with 9 bases separating them. The CDR3 DNA sequence: TGTGCCAGCAGAAGCCAGCTCACAGATACGCAGTATTTT. Residues: CASRSQLTDTQYF.